These 11 T cell receptor beta chains share one sample of origin, sequenced in a study of radiotherapy plus CTLA-4 blockade in lung cancer. This table comes from immunoSEQ multiplex PCR, and its TCRdb copy is limited to in-frame clones, with some not included. The sample lists about 39,000 clones, roughly 79% occurring once. The sequences come from peripheral blood, collected from a patient treated with radiotherapy plus ipilimumab. These receptors came from a human donor with non-small cell lung cancer that progressed on radiotherapy plus ipilimumab.

The genes are TRBV5-4 and TRBJ1-2; maybe TRBD1 (6 bases). The CDR3 sequence is 17 residues long. CDR1 and CDR2 from the germline V gene are SGHNT and YYREEE (reference sequence). V gave up 1 base and J gave up 0 bases, with 16 bases separating them. The CDR3 sequence: CASSLPGQRSSNYGYTF. The CDR3 nucleotides read TGTGCCAGCAGCTTGCCTGGACAGCGGAGCTCTAACTATGGCTACACCTTC.

The chain uses TRBV14 and TRBJ1-3; unclear D gene. V was pared by 3 bases and J by 4 bases, with 10 bases between. The CDR3 loop spans 14 amino acids. Germline assignment: CDR1 SGHDN and CDR2 FVKESK. This CDR3 is CASSQYREGNTIYF. The CDR3 bases are TGTGCCAGCAGCCAGTACCGCGAAGGAAACACCATATATTTT.

The chain carries TRBV6-1 and TRBJ2-3; D is undetermined. CDR1 and CDR2 (germline): MNHNS, SASEGT. The V and J ends lost 1 base and 0 bases respectively, with 5 bases between them. The CDR3 is 14 residues long. CDR3 in DNA: TGTGCCAGCAGTGAAGGTTTAAGCACAGATACGCAGTATTTT. Amino acids: CASSEGLSTDTQYF.

The V gene is TRBV10-3, the J gene TRBJ2-3; 13 bases are a match to TRBD2. This CDR3 is built from 16 residues. Germline V lookup: CDR1 ENHRY, CDR2 SYGVKD. V lost 2 bases and J lost 5; bases outside the gene matches: 4. This CDR3 reads CAISERTSGGGDTQYF. DNA of the CDR3: TGTGCCATCAGTGAGAGGACTAGCGGGGGTGGAGATACGCAGTATTTT.

V usage is TRBV7-8 and J usage is TRBJ2-2; 12 nucleotides agree with TRBD2. Germline CDR1 SGHVS, CDR2 FQNEAQ. The V gene end was trimmed by 1 base and the J gene end by 7 bases; junction bases not matched to a gene: 7. The CDR3 has 17 amino acids. The CDR3 sequence is CASSLVASGGAHGELFF. As DNA, the CDR3 is TGTGCCAGCAGCTTAGTGGCTAGCGGGGGGGCTCACGGGGAGCTGTTTTTT.

The V and J genes are TRBV9 and TRBJ2-3, with 12 bases fitting TRBD2. Germline assignment: CDR1 SGDLS and CDR2 YYNGEE. The CDR3 is 15 residues long. V lost 4 bases, J lost 1 base, and 1 base stayed unmatched. The CDR3 bases are TGTGCCAGCAGCAGGACTAGCGGGGGCACAGATACGCAGTATTTT. Translating gives CASSRTSGGTDTQYF.

The chain recombines TRBV27 with TRBJ1-2, with a weak D call TRBD1 (6 bases). The CDR3 sequence is 11 residues long. Germline V gene data show CDR1 as MNHEY and CDR2 as SMNVEV (reference sequence). Trimming removed 6 bases at V and 8 bases at J, with 10 bases between. CDR3 nucleotide sequence: TGTGCCAGCAGCCCAGGGGTCGGCTACACCTTC. Translated: CASSPGVGYTF.

The V call is TRBV7-6, the J call TRBJ2-1; 12 nucleotides line up with TRBD2. This CDR3 region has 15 residues. Germline loops: CDR1 SGHVS, CDR2 FNYEAQ. The junction had 5 bases not matched to a gene; V was cut back by 4 bases and J by 7 bases. For the CDR3, the DNA is TGTGCCAGCAGCTCGACTAGCGGGGGCCTGAATGAGCAGTTCTTC. It is translated as CASSSTSGGLNEQFF. Full variable domain (rest looked up from reference TRBV7-6 and TRBJ2-1): GAGVSQSPRYKVTKRGQDVALRCDPISGHVSLYWYRQALGQGPEFLTYFNYEAQQDKSGLPNDRFSAERPEGSISTLTIQRTEQRDSAMYRCASSSTSGGLNEQFFGPGTRLTVL.

This chain uses TRBV6-1 with TRBJ2-7; possibly TRBD1 for D (6 bases). The ends were cut back, 5 bases at V and 0 bases at J, with 8 bases in the middle. This CDR3 has 13 amino acids. Germline V gene lookup returns CDR1 MNHNS and CDR2 SASEGT. For the CDR3, the DNA is TGTGCCAGCAGTAGGGGGAGCTCCTACGAGCAGTACTTC. Amino acids: CASSRGSSYEQYF.

The gene calls are TRBV5-4 and TRBJ1-3; 7 bases are shared with TRBD1. The CDR3 is made up of 15 amino acids. Germline CDR1 reads SGHNT; CDR2 reads YYREEE (reference sequence). The V and J ends lost 4 bases and 0 bases, in that order; junction bases with no gene match: 4. The CDR3 sequence is CASSKGQNSGNTIYF. The CDR3, as DNA: TGTGCCAGCAGCAAGGGACAGAACTCTGGAAACACCATATATTTT.

V and J are TRBV16 and TRBJ1-4; 9 nucleotides align to TRBD1. After removal of 4 bases from V and 3 bases from J, the junction contained 3 bases not matched to a gene. Per the germline V gene, CDR1 is KGHSY and CDR2 is FQNENV. The CDR3 runs 15 residues. CDR3 bases: TGTGCCAGCAGCCGACAGGGGGATCCTAATGAAAAACTGTTTTTT. Translation gives CASSRQGDPNEKLFF.